Reported below is one T cell receptor (beta chain). Its cognate antigen is unknown. The CDR3 covers 14 residues. The V gene's germline CDR1 is LNHNV and CDR2 YYDKDF (reference sequence). Trimming shortened V by 5 bases and J by 3 bases, and 14 bases separated the two germline ends. The library protocol tagged individual cDNA molecules with unique molecular identifiers. TCRdb reprocessed the 5' RACE reads via MiXCR and lists one record per CDR3 protein. The sample holds tens of thousands of distinct CDR3 sequences, approximately 9.3% seen once. These data come from a study of early T cells in non-severe SARS-CoV-2 infection. Study summary: Bulk RNA taken from unsorted whole blood was sequenced, leaving chains unpaired. Study outcomes and limitations: Anti-spike CD8 specificities were favored by VDJdb matching, whose results missed private and CD4 specificities.

Material: whole blood. The rearrangement uses TRBV15 and TRBJ2-7, with a tentative D call TRBD1 (5 bases). The TCR sequence derives from an adult who was a healthcare worker with PCR-confirmed SARS-CoV-2 infection or an uninfected control (not recorded which). This chain's CDR3 is CATSPGRSDYEQYF. CDR3 nucleotide sequence: TGTGCCACCAGCCCAGGGCGTTCTGACTACGAGCAGTACTTC.